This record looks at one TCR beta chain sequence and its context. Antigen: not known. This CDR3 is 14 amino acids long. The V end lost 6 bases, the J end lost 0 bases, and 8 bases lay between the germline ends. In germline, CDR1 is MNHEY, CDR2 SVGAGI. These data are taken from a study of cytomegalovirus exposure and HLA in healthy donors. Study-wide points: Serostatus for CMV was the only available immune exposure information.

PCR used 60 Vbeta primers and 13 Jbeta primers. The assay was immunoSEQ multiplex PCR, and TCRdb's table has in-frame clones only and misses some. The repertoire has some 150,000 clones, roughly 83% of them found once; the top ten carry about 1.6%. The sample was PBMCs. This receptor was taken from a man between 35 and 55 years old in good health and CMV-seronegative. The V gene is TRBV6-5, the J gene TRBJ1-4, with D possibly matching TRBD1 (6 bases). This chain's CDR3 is CASRPGATNEKLFF. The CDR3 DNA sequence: TGTGCCAGCAGGCCAGGGGCAACTAATGAAAAACTGTTTTTT.